A single sample gave rise to the 9 T cell receptor beta chains below, sequenced in a study of molecular identifiers for immune sequencing clone quantification. Each CDR3 protein gets one entry after TCRdb re-called the PCR reads with MiXCR. The table lists 9,500 to 15,000 distinct CDR3 sequences, about 20% of them singletons. The specimen sequenced was naive CD8+ T cells from blood, with Jurkat cell RNA spiked in. The subset: FACS-sorted CD8+CD4-CCR7+CD45RA+ naive T cells. The receptors shown here come from a human donor in good health. Some libraries in this study had Jurkat cell RNA spiked in.

Sample share makes this clonotype medium-sized. The V call is TRBV30, the J call TRBJ2-1; 10 bases line up with TRBD2. The CDR3 totals 13 residues. V gave up 3 bases and J gave up 9 bases; unmatched junction bases: 5. CDR1 and CDR2 (germline): GTSNPN, SVGIG (reference sequence). The CDR3 loop is CAWRSGGAGEQFF. CDR3 in DNA: TGTGCCTGGAGGAGCGGGGGGGCGGGTGAGCAGTTCTTC.

This clonotype came up a few times. The rearrangement joins TRBV6-5 to TRBJ2-2; tentatively, D is TRBD1 (7 bases). The CDR3 loop spans 17 amino acids. The germline CDR1 and CDR2 sequences are MNHEY and SVGAGI. Trimming shortened V by 4 bases and J by 8 bases, and 23 bases separated the two germline ends. CDR3 sequence (DNA): TGTGCCAGCAGTTCACGGACGGGACTCTCGACAGGGGGGGAGCTGTTTTTT. Translating it yields CASSSRTGLSTGGELFF.

This clonotype was seen at least ten times. The chain joins TRBV24-1 to TRBJ2-3, with a tentative D call TRBD2 (6 bases). This CDR3 has 13 amino acids. With 9 bases removed from V and 0 bases from J, the gap between germline ends came to 9 bases. CDR1 and CDR2 (germline): KGHDR, SFDVKD. The DNA for the CDR3 is TGTGCCACCGCGGGAACTAGCACAGATACGCAGTATTTT. It encodes CATAGTSTDTQYF.

The chain employs TRBV29-1 and TRBJ2-3, with D tentatively TRBD2 (6 bases). Germline loops: CDR1 SQVTM, CDR2 ANQGSEA. Trimming took 7 bases from V and 3 from J, leaving 14 bases between them. CDR3 length: 13 residues. CDR3 bases: TGCAGCGGTGGGACTGGAGGGACAGATACGCAGTATTTT. Its protein is CSGGTGGTDTQYF.

This clonotype was counted between two and nine times. The chain joins TRBV6-2 or TRBV6-3 to TRBJ1-1; 7 bases line up with TRBD1. Germline V lookup: CDR1 MNHEY, CDR2 SVGEGT. With V trimmed by 6 bases and J by 8 bases, 9 bases remained unmatched. The CDR3 sequence is 13 residues long. In DNA form, the CDR3 reads TGTGCCAGCAGCTACAACAGGGGCTCGGAAGCTTTCTTT. Residues: CASSYNRGSEAFF.

By its share, this clonotype is medium-sized (0.01 to 0.1%). The chain couples TRBV7-6 to TRBJ2-2, with 13 positions matching TRBD2. The junction had 15 bases not matched to a gene; V was cut back by 2 bases and J by 6 bases. This CDR3 comprises 20 residues. Per the germline V gene, CDR1 is SGHVS and CDR2 is FNYEAQ. The CDR3 loop reads CASSLPGVATSGRIAGELFF. DNA for the CDR3: TGTGCCAGCAGCTTACCAGGGGTAGCGACTAGCGGGAGGATTGCCGGGGAGCTGTTTTTT. Based on the CDR3 plus reference TRBV7-6 and TRBJ2-2, the full variable domain is GAGVSQSPRYKVTKRGQDVALRCDPISGHVSLYWYRQALGQGPEFLTYFNYEAQQDKSGLPNDRFSAERPEGSISTLTIQRTEQRDSAMYRCASSLPGVATSGRIAGELFFGEGSRLTVL.

Within the sample, this clonotype is medium-sized. The chain joins TRBV29-1 to TRBJ2-7, with unresolved D. CDR1 and CDR2 from the germline V gene are SQVTM and ANQGSEA. The V end was cut by 2 bases, the J end by 5 bases, with 13 bases between. This CDR3 is built from 13 residues. The CDR3 nucleotides are TGCAGCGTTGAAACCAGAGAGCCCCACGAGCAGTACTTC. Protein product: CSVETREPHEQYF.

In its sample, this clonotype is medium-sized. The gene calls are TRBV28 and TRBJ2-1, with 8 bases fitting TRBD2. With V trimmed by 6 bases and J by 2 bases, 3 bases remained unmatched. CDR3 length: 14 amino acids. CDR1 and CDR2 from the germline V gene are MDHEN and SYDVKM. DNA of the CDR3: TGTGCCAGCAGCTTTAGCGGGACCTACAATGAGCAGTTCTTC. Translation: CASSFSGTYNEQFF.

This clonotype was seen ten or more times. The CDR3 spells CSARQGVRWQYF. CDR3 bases: TGCAGTGCTAGACAGGGGGTTAGGTGGCAGTACTTC. The rearrangement links TRBV20-1 to TRBJ2-7, with TRBD1 identical over 7 bases. This CDR3 has 12 residues. Trimming took 2 bases from V and 9 from J; bases not matched to a gene: 7. The germline CDR1 and CDR2 sequences are DFQATT and SNEGSKA (reference sequence).